Listed below are T cell receptor beta chains from one sample, sequenced in a study of cytomegalovirus exposure and HLA in healthy donors. Generated by immunoSEQ multiplex PCR, the TCRdb table keeps only in-frame clones and is missing some. The sample records some 88,000 clones, about 60% being singletons. The source material was PBMCs. The origin of the receptors is a woman in her twenties or thirties in good health and CMV-seronegative. Both conserved end residues are part of each CDR3. A D gene is named only where the DNA matches it firmly. For some rows the clone size is stated as once, few or many, or as a class when expanded; others skip it.

clone_size,j_call,d_call,v_call,cdr3_nt,cdr3_aa
NA,TRBJ1-5,NA,TRBV7-2,TGTGCCAGCAGCCTTCGGGGAGGTAGCAATCAGCCCCAGCATTTT,CASSLRGGSNQPQHF
few,TRBJ2-1,NA,TRBV19,TGTGCCAGTAGTACAGGGGAGAGATACAATGAGCAGTTCTTC,CASSTGERYNEQFF
NA,TRBJ1-1,TRBD1,TRBV18,TGTGCCAGCTCACATACAAATCGGGACAGTGAAGCTTTCTTT,CASSHTNRDSEAFF
NA,TRBJ2-3,TRBD2,TRBV5-1,TGCGCCAGCACCAAGGGCAGATTAGCGGGAGTCGAGAGGGCTGGTAGCACAGATACGCAGTATTTT,CASTKGRLAGVERAGSTDTQYF
NA,TRBJ1-2,NA,TRBV19,TGTGCCAGTAGTACCGGCGGCAGGGTGTTTGGCTACACCTTC,CASSTGGRVFGYTF
few,TRBJ1-2,TRBD1,TRBV5-4,TGTGCCAGCAGCAACGACGGACAGGTTGGCTATGGCTACACCTTC,CASSNDGQVGYGYTF
NA,TRBJ1-1,NA,TRBV19,TGTGCCAGTAGTATAGATATCGGGTTTGACACTGAAGCTTTCTTT,CASSIDIGFDTEAFF
NA,TRBJ2-5,TRBD1,TRBV28,TGTGCCCGCAGTTTCCAAGGGACAGCGAAGGAGACCCAGTACTTC,CARSFQGTAKETQYF
NA,TRBJ2-6,NA,TRBV5-4,TGTGCCAGCAGCATACCAGGGGCTGGGGCCAACGTCCTGACTTTC,CASSIPGAGANVLTF
NA,TRBJ1-4,NA,TRBV29-1,TGCAGCGTGGAGGCAACTAATGAAAAACTGTTTTTT,CSVEATNEKLFF
NA,TRBJ1-2,TRBD1,TRBV2,TGTGCCAGCAGTGAGAGACAGGGCAGAGAAGGCTACACCTTC,CASSERQGREGYTF
NA,TRBJ2-7,NA,TRBV6-6,TGTGCCAGCAGTTATAGCGGACCCTACGAGCAGTACTTC,CASSYSGPYEQYF
few,TRBJ2-7,NA,TRBV25-1,TGTGCCAGCAGTGTGCGGGTTGACCACGAGCAGTACTTC,CASSVRVDHEQYF
few,TRBJ2-7,TRBD2,TRBV28,TGTGCCAGCAGTCCTCGCGGTAGCGGGAGCTCCTACGAGCAGTACTTC,CASSPRGSGSSYEQYF
few,TRBJ2-1,TRBD2,TRBV2,TGTGCCAGCAGTTTACTTGCGGGGGGGAACTCCTACAATGAGCAGTTCTTC,CASSLLAGGNSYNEQFF
few,TRBJ2-3,NA,TRBV4-2,TGTGCCAGCAGCCAAGATGTGGGTCGACACTATACGCAGTATTTT,CASSQDVGRHYTQYF
NA,TRBJ1-2,TRBD1,TRBV5-4,TGTGCCAGCAGCTTGGCGACTCATATGGACAGGGAATCTGGCTACACCTTC,CASSLATHMDRESGYTF
NA,TRBJ2-7,NA,TRBV7-8,TGTGCCAGCAGCTTAACCAGCGGCCCCCTCGAGCAGTACTTC,CASSLTSGPLEQYF
few,TRBJ2-7,TRBD2,TRBV27,TGTGCCAGCAGCCCAACCGGGACTAGCTGGCACTTC,CASSPTGTSWHF
few,TRBJ1-1,TRBD1,TRBV19,TGTGCCAGTAGTATTGCGACAGGGACAGGCACTGAAGCTTTCTTT,CASSIATGTGTEAFF
few,TRBJ1-5,TRBD1,TRBV5-8,TGTGCCAGCAGCACGGGACAGGGAGATGATCAGCCCCAGCATTTT,CASSTGQGDDQPQHF
NA,TRBJ1-1,NA,TRBV6-1,TGTGCCAGCAGTGAACCATTCCGGGGTTACACTGAAGCTTTCTTT,CASSEPFRGYTEAFF
NA,TRBJ1-5,TRBD1,TRBV7-9,TGTGCCAGCAGCTCCGCCGGGACAGGAAATCAGCCCCAGCATTTT,CASSSAGTGNQPQHF
NA,TRBJ1-1,NA,TRBV6-5,TGTGCCAGCAGTCCCACCCTGACAGGGAACACTGAAGCTTTCTTT,CASSPTLTGNTEAFF
NA,TRBJ2-5,NA,TRBV5-4,TGTGCCAGCACCCTCGAGAGGACCCAGTACTTC,CASTLERTQYF
NA,TRBJ1-4,TRBD1,TRBV10-2,TGCGCCAGCGGCCTAGGACAGGTTGGGGAAAAACTGTTTTTT,CASGLGQVGEKLFF
once,TRBJ2-1,NA,TRBV10-1,TGCGCCAGCACCGGAGGGACCTCACGCAATGAGCAGTTCTTC,CASTGGTSRNEQFF
few,TRBJ1-1,NA,TRBV19,TGTGCCAGTAGTATTAAGCGGAACACTGAAGCTTTCTTT,CASSIKRNTEAFF
NA,TRBJ2-3,TRBD2,TRBV10-3,TGTGCCATCAGTGAGTCGCTAGCGGGGGCAGATACGCAGTATTTT,CAISESLAGADTQYF
once,TRBJ2-7,NA,TRBV29-1,TGCAGCGTTGTGGGGAGTTACGCCTACGAGCAGTACTTC,CSVVGSYAYEQYF
NA,TRBJ2-7,NA,TRBV9,TGTGCCAGCAGCGGGGGGGGGCCGGTATCCTACGAGCAGTACTTC,CASSGGGPVSYEQYF
NA,TRBJ1-3,NA,TRBV5-1,TGCGCCAGCAGCCAGGACAGCCTTGGAAACACCATATATTTT,CASSQDSLGNTIYF
NA,TRBJ2-6,NA,TRBV29-1,TGCAGCGTTGGACAGGTTTCCTCTGGGGCCAACGTCCTGACTTTC,CSVGQVSSGANVLTF
NA,TRBJ1-1,NA,TRBV4-2,TGTGCCAGCAGCCAAGAGCGCACTCCCTTCGCCTCCTTGACTGAAGCTTTCTTT,CASSQERTPFASLTEAFF
NA,TRBJ2-1,NA,TRBV5-6,TGTGCCAGCAGCTTGGCCAATCGCGGTCAGTACAATGAGCAGTTCTTC,CASSLANRGQYNEQFF
NA,TRBJ1-2,TRBD1,TRBV30,TGTGCCTGGAAGCGGGGGGATCCGGGACAGTATGGCTACATCTTC,CAWKRGDPGQYGYIF
NA,TRBJ2-3,NA,TRBV6-5,TGTGCCAGCAGTTACGGGGAGGAGACAGATACGCAGTATTTT,CASSYGEETDTQYF
NA,TRBJ2-7,TRBD2,TRBV4-1,TGCGCCAGCAGCCAACTCGGGACTAGCGGGGGGGCCTACGAGCAGTACTTC,CASSQLGTSGGAYEQYF
NA,TRBJ2-2,TRBD1,TRBV5-1,TGCGCCAGCAGCCGGGACAGGGGCGACACCGGGGAGCTGTTTTTT,CASSRDRGDTGELFF
NA,TRBJ1-5,TRBD1,TRBV2,TGTGCCAGCAGTGAAGCGGGACAGGGGAATCAGCCCCAGCATTTT,CASSEAGQGNQPQHF
NA,TRBJ1-3,TRBD1,TRBV4-1,TGCGCCAGCAGCCCGCAGGGACAGGGATCTGGAAACACCATATATTTT,CASSPQGQGSGNTIYF
few,TRBJ1-4,TRBD1,TRBV4-3,TGCGCCAGCAGCCCAAGGCGGACAGGGCCATTTGAAAAACTGTTTTTT,CASSPRRTGPFEKLFF
few,TRBJ2-1,TRBD2,TRBV2,TGTGCCAGCAGTGTAGCCGGACTAGCGGGGATTAGCTCCTACAATGAGCAGTTCTTC,CASSVAGLAGISSYNEQFF
NA,TRBJ2-1,TRBD2,TRBV28,TGTGCCAGCAGTTTCACGGGGGGGTTTTACAATGAGCAGTTCTTC,CASSFTGGFYNEQFF
NA,TRBJ1-5,NA,TRBV6-1,TGTGCCAGCAAGAACCTCGGGGTCCCCCAGCATTTT,CASKNLGVPQHF
NA,TRBJ2-2,TRBD2,TRBV10-3,TGTGCCATCAGTGAGTCGGCGGGAGGGAACACCGGGGAGCTGTTTTTT,CAISESAGGNTGELFF
NA,TRBJ1-5,NA,TRBV10-1,TGCGCCAGCAGTGATTTGGCCCAGCCCCAGCATTTT,CASSDLAQPQHF
NA,TRBJ2-7,TRBD1,TRBV6-5,TGTGCCAGCAGTTACGGGGACAGTTACTACGAGCAGTACTTC,CASSYGDSYYEQYF
NA,TRBJ2-1,NA,TRBV4-1,TGCGCCAGCAGCCCAACAGCTTACAATGAGCAGTTCTTC,CASSPTAYNEQFF
few,TRBJ2-3,NA,TRBV5-1,TGCGCCAGCAGCTCCTACTACGGGGTGACAGATACGCAGTATTTT,CASSSYYGVTDTQYF
NA,TRBJ1-1,NA,TRBV7-9,TGTGCCAGCAGCCCCAAGGGGCTTGGCACTGAAGCTTTCTTT,CASSPKGLGTEAFF
NA,TRBJ2-7,TRBD2,TRBV10-1,TGCGCCAGCAGCGCCCTAGCGGGAGTACTCGACGAGCAGTACTTC,CASSALAGVLDEQYF
once,TRBJ1-2,TRBD1,TRBV6-1,TGTGCCAGCAGTGAAACCGGACAGGGGGCCTGGTATGGCTACACCTTC,CASSETGQGAWYGYTF